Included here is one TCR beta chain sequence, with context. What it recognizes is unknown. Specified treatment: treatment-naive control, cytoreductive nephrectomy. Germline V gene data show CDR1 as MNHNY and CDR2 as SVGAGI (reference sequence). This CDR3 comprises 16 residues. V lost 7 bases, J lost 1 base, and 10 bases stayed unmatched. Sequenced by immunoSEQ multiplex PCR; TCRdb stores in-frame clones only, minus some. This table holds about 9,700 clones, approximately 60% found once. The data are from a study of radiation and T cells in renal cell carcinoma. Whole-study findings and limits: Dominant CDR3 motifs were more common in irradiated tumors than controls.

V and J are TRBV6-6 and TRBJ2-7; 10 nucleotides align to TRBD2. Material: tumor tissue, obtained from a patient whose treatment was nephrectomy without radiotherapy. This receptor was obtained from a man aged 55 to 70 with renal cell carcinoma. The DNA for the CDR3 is TGTGCCAGCACAGGTAGCGGGAGGCCAGATTCCTACGAGCAGTACTTC. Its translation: CASTGSGRPDSYEQYF.